These T cell receptor beta chains were read from a single sample in a study of sequential checkpoint blockade in melanoma. Some clones are missing from TCRdb's copy, which holds only in-frame ones; the method was immunoSEQ multiplex PCR. The sample carries about 2,900 clones, 20% to 25% recorded once. Sample: tumor tissue (inferred from file names), taken from a patient given nivolumab and ipilimumab in sequence. These receptors all come from a human donor with melanoma. Each CDR3 is given with its conserved first and last residue. Each record gives: J gene, V gene, D gene, clone size, CDR3 protein, CDR3 DNA. The D gene is left open where the match is weak. Rows give clone size only sometimes, using once, few, many, or a class for an expanded clone.

>TRBJ1-1|TRBV9|TRBD1|medium-sized
CASSEWDRGSPEAFF
TGTGCCAGCAGTGAATGGGACAGGGGTTCCCCTGAAGCTTTCTTT
>TRBJ1-4|TRBV6-8|.|medium-sized
CASSRTISGEKLFF
TGTGCCAGCAGTCGGACCATCAGTGGGGAAAAACTGTTTTTT
>TRBJ1-4|TRBV6-8|TRBD1|.
CASSGARQGKSTNEKLFF
TGTGCCAGCAGTGGGGCCCGACAGGGGAAATCAACTAATGAAAAACTGTTTTTT
>TRBJ1-6|TRBV6-8|.|medium-sized
CASSYRAYNSPLHF
TGTGCCAGCAGTTACAGGGCCTATAATTCACCCCTCCACTTT
>TRBJ1-1|TRBV6-8|.|few
CASSESTENTEAFF
TGTGCCAGCAGTGAGAGTACAGAGAACACTGAAGCTTTCTTT
>TRBJ2-5|TRBV12-5|TRBD2|few
CASGPPGLAGANF
TGTGCTAGTGGACCCCCGGGACTAGCGGGGGCCAACTTC
>TRBJ1-5|TRBV30|TRBD1|.
CAWGQGLNQPQHF
TGTGCCTGGGGACAGGGGCTCAATCAGCCCCAGCATTTT
>TRBJ1-3|TRBV19|.|medium-sized
CASNPGWHASTIYF
TGTGCCAGTAACCCCGGATGGCATGCGAGCACCATATATTTT
>TRBJ1-5|TRBV6-8|.|few
CASAWECSNQPQHF
TGTGCCAGCGCATGGGAGTGTAGCAATCAGCCCCAGCATTTT
>TRBJ2-3|TRBV6-8|.|.
CASSYRSTDTQYF
TGTGCCAGCAGTTATAGGAGCACAGATACGCAGTATTTT
>TRBJ1-2|TRBV11-3|TRBD1|medium-sized
CASSSSPRGGAGGYTF
TGTGCCAGCAGCTCTTCCCCCAGGGGGGGCGCCGGTGGCTACACCTTC
>TRBJ2-3|TRBV9|TRBD2|medium-sized
CASSVSGASDTQYF
TGTGCCAGCAGCGTGAGCGGGGCCTCAGATACGCAGTATTTT
>TRBJ1-5|TRBV6-8|.|.
CASRDTNQPQHF
TGTGCCAGCAGGGACACCAATCAGCCCCAGCATTTT
>TRBJ1-3|TRBV9|.|.
CASSFPRGGTGNTIYF
TGTGCCAGCAGCTTTCCGAGGGGAGGAACTGGAAACACCATATATTTT
>TRBJ2-1|TRBV30|.|.
CAYLRQGSYNEQFF
TGTGCCTACCTACGTCAGGGTTCCTACAATGAGCAGTTCTTC
>TRBJ1-3|TRBV5-1|.|.
CASSSGDLSSGNTIYF
TGCGCCAGCAGCTCAGGGGACCTAAGCTCTGGAAACACCATATATTTT
>TRBJ2-2|TRBV6-8|.|.
CASSYSRWLVTGELFF
TGTGCCAGCAGTTACTCGAGATGGCTCGTCACCGGGGAGCTGTTTTTT
>TRBJ1-1|TRBV5-1|.|.
CASSLATGPNTEAFF
TGCGCCAGCAGCTTGGCCACAGGGCCGAACACTGAAGCTTTCTTT
>TRBJ2-7|TRBV9|.|few
CASSVDDGSPFSYEQYF
TGTGCCAGCAGCGTAGACGACGGCTCCCCCTTCTCCTACGAGCAGTACTTC
>TRBJ2-7|TRBV30|TRBD1|few
CAWTRDSYYEQYF
TGTGCCTGGACCCGGGACAGCTACTACGAGCAGTACTTC
>TRBJ1-1|TRBV19|.|few
CASRMPGLGTEAFF
TGTGCCAGTAGAATGCCAGGGTTGGGCACTGAAGCTTTCTTT